One sample yielded the 18 T cell receptor beta chains listed below, sequenced in a study of T cell responses to AZD1222 COVID-19 vaccine. Using immunoSEQ multiplex PCR, the repertoire was profiled, and TCRdb retains in-frame clones only, with some absent. Counted here are about 88,000 clones, about 88% occurring once; the ten biggest clones make up around 5%. The sequenced sample was peripheral blood, obtained 28 days after the second AZD1222 dose. The receptors originated from an adult who received the AZD1222 COVID-19 vaccine.

This chain's CDR3 is CASSLQGLGGANVLTF. In DNA form, the CDR3 reads TGTGCCAGCAGCTTACAGGGTCTCGGTGGGGCCAACGTCCTGACTTTC. The V and J genes are TRBV7-2 and TRBJ2-6; D is perhaps TRBD1 (5 bases). Germline V gene sequence: CDR1 SGHTA, CDR2 FQGNSA. The CDR3 has 16 amino acids. V was clipped by 2 bases and J by 3 bases, with 11 bases between them.

The genes are TRBV27 and TRBJ1-6; 7 bases are a match to TRBD1. Germline V lookup: CDR1 MNHEY, CDR2 SMNVEV (reference sequence). This CDR3 is built from 18 residues. V lost 6 bases and J lost 0; bases outside the gene matches: 11. The CDR3 coding sequence is TGTGCCAGCAGCCCTACAGGGGCCACACTCTCCTATAATTCACCCCTCCACTTT. Protein product: CASSPTGATLSYNSPLHF.

The chain uses TRBV6-5 and TRBJ2-1; a weak D match, TRBD1 (6 bases). Germline V gene lookup returns CDR1 MNHEY and CDR2 SVGAGI. V lost 7 bases to trimming and J lost 2 bases, with 15 bases between them. The CDR3 runs 15 residues. CDR3 amino acids: CASNLFGGTYNEQFF. The CDR3 bases are TGTGCCAGCAACCTCTTTGGGGGCACCTACAATGAGCAGTTCTTC.

About this clone itself: The sample holds other DNA sequences that translate to the same CDR3. The chain links TRBV2 to TRBJ1-4, with D possibly matching TRBD1 (6 bases). The V gene lost 0 bases and the J gene lost 7 bases, with 15 bases spanning the gap. This CDR3 comprises 16 residues. Germline V gene sequence: CDR1 SNHLY, CDR2 FYNNEI. The CDR3 is CASSEALGGLGEKLFF. CDR3 nucleotide sequence: TGTGCCAGCAGTGAAGCGCTTGGGGGGCTAGGTGAAAAACTGTTTTTT.

The chain uses TRBV10-1 and TRBJ2-2; tentatively, D is TRBD2 (6 bases). The V and J ends lost 8 bases and 4 bases respectively, with 14 bases between them. Germline lookup yields CDR1 WNHNN and CDR2 SYGVQD (reference sequence). CDR3 length: 14 amino acids. Written as DNA, the CDR3 is TGCGCCAGCGCCCGGGACTCCGCCACCGGGGAGCTGTTTTTT. This translates into CASARDSATGELFF.

This chain links TRBV7-9 with TRBJ2-7; D is uncertain. The CDR3 extends over 13 amino acids. CDR1 SEHNR and CDR2 FQNEAQ come from the germline V gene (reference sequence). V was cut by 1 base and J by 1 base, with 5 bases left in between. The CDR3 sequence: CASSLGRSYEQYF. CDR3 sequence (DNA): TGTGCCAGCAGCTTAGGCAGATCCTACGAGCAGTACTTC.

CDR3 amino acids: CASSSTGGYEQYF. The CDR3 DNA sequence: TGTGCCAGCAGTTCAACAGGGGGTTACGAGCAGTACTTC. The rearrangement links TRBV6-5 to TRBJ2-7; 8 nucleotides align to TRBD1. CDR3 length equals 13 residues. With 4 bases clipped from V and 4 bases from J, the junction kept 3 bases outside the gene matches. Germline CDR1 and CDR2: MNHEY and SVGAGI.

V and J are TRBV7-8 and TRBJ2-1, with TRBD2 matching over 13 bases. The length of the CDR3 is 16 residues. Losses at the gene ends were 7 bases for V and 3 bases for J; bases not matched to a gene: 6. CDR1 is SGHVS, CDR2 FQNEAQ, per germline. CDR3 bases: TGTGCCAGCATTCCAGGGACTAGCGGGGTCTACAATGAGCAGTTCTTC. Its translation is CASIPGTSGVYNEQFF.

The chain recombines TRBV6-5 with TRBJ1-3; D might be TRBD1 (5 bases). V was clipped by 5 bases and J by 0 bases, with 8 bases between them. This CDR3 spans 14 amino acids. Germline CDR1 and CDR2: MNHEY and SVGAGI. In DNA, the CDR3 is TGTGCCAGCAGTACAAGGGGCTCTGGAAACACCATATATTTT. Translating it yields CASSTRGSGNTIYF.

The chain links TRBV18 to TRBJ1-1; D possibly corresponds to TRBD1 (5 bases). Germline V gives CDR1 KGHSH, CDR2 LQKENI. V was pared by 3 bases and J by 8 bases, with 13 bases between. CDR3 length equals 13 residues. The CDR3: CASSPLAGTEAFF. The CDR3 nucleotides are TGTGCCAGCTCACCGCTAGCCGGGACCGAAGCTTTCTTT. Variable domain in full (rest from reference TRBV18 and TRBJ1-1): NAGVMQNPRHLVRRRGQEARLRCSPMKGHSHVYWYRQLPEEGLKFMVYLQKENIIDESGMPKERFSAEFPKEGPSILRIQQVVRGDSAAYFCASSPLAGTEAFFGQGTRLTVV.

V is TRBV9 and J is TRBJ2-3; either TRBD1 or TRBD2 may supply D (5 bases each). CDR3 length: 17 residues. Trimming removed 3 bases from V and 0 bases from J, with 17 bases in between. CDR1 is SGDLS, CDR2 YYNGEE, per germline. This CDR3 is CASSARDGLVSTDTQYF. The CDR3 DNA sequence: TGTGCCAGCAGCGCGAGGGACGGACTGGTTAGCACAGATACGCAGTATTTT.

The V call is TRBV9, the J call TRBJ1-4; possibly TRBD1 for D (6 bases). Germline V gives CDR1 SGDLS, CDR2 YYNGEE. The CDR3 runs to 14 residues. Trimming removed 4 bases at V and 8 bases at J, with 15 bases between. The CDR3 nucleotides are TGTGCCAGCAGCCCAACAGGGACGGAGGAAAAACTGTTTTTT. This encodes CASSPTGTEEKLFF.

The chain joins TRBV9 to TRBJ1-2; possible D gene TRBD1, 6 bases. The V gene lost 4 bases and the J gene lost 4 bases, with 17 bases spanning the gap. This CDR3 contains 15 residues. The germline CDR1 and CDR2 sequences are SGDLS and YYNGEE. DNA for the CDR3: TGTGCCAGCAGCCCCGAGGGGGGATACTCCTATGGCTACACCTTC. It codes for CASSPEGGYSYGYTF.

The genes are TRBV2 and TRBJ1-4, with 7 nucleotides matching TRBD1. Germline lookup yields CDR1 SNHLY and CDR2 FYNNEI. V shed 6 bases and J 5 bases; nucleotides not matched to a gene: 6. This CDR3 contains 14 residues. The CDR3 sequence is CASRRETGNEKLFF. The CDR3 bases are TGTGCCAGCAGACGGGAGACAGGGAATGAAAAACTGTTTTTT.

V and J are TRBV5-1 and TRBJ2-1; tentatively, D is TRBD1 or TRBD2 (5 bases each). CDR1 is SGHRS, CDR2 YFSETQ, per germline. The CDR3 has 14 amino acids. The V gene lost 3 bases and the J gene lost 10 bases, with 17 bases spanning the gap. The CDR3 DNA is TGCGCCAGCAGCTCGGACGGACGGGGCAACGAGCAGTTCTTC. Protein: CASSSDGRGNEQFF.

CDR3 nucleotides: TGTGCCAGCAGTCAGGACAGGGGGTATGGGAAACTGTTTTTT. This encodes CASSQDRGYGKLFF. The chain carries TRBV27 and TRBJ1-4; 10 positions match TRBD1. After removal of 5 bases from V and 11 bases from J, the junction contained 8 bases not matched to a gene. The CDR3 contains 14 residues. The germline V gene encodes CDR1 MNHEY and CDR2 SMNVEV (reference sequence). The complete variable domain, with remaining parts taken from reference TRBV27 and TRBJ1-4, reads EAQVTQNPRYLITVTGKKLTVTCSQNMNHEYMSWYRQDPGLGLRQIYYSMNVEVTDKGDVPEGYKVSRKEKRNFPLILESPSPNQTSLYFCASSQDRGYGKLFFGSGTQLSVL.

The rearrangement uses TRBV5-5 and TRBJ2-7; 10 positions match TRBD1. There are 14 residues in the CDR3. Germline CDR1 reads SGHKS; CDR2 reads YYEKEE (reference sequence). The V segment lost 4 bases and the J segment 7 bases; nucleotides outside the gene matches: 8. The CDR3 region is CASSRGDRGGEQYF. DNA for the CDR3: TGTGCCAGCAGCCGAGGGGACAGGGGCGGAGAGCAGTACTTC.

This rearrangement joins TRBV4-1 to TRBJ2-3; D is unresolved. Between the trimmed V and J ends, which lost 1 base and 4 bases, there was a span of 6 bases. Germline V gene data show CDR1 as MGHRA and CDR2 as YSYEKL. CDR3 length equals 13 residues. Written as DNA, the CDR3 is TGCGCCAGCAGCCAAGGGCCTGCAGATACGCAGTATTTT. Its translation is CASSQGPADTQYF.